The entry below describes one T cell receptor beta chain. CDR3 length: 15 residues. Trimming removed 3 bases at V and 0 bases at J, with 9 bases between. Germline V gives CDR1 MNHEY, CDR2 SMNVEV (reference sequence). This sample is part of a study of identical twins. TCRdb re-called the 5' RACE reads through MiXCR, storing one row per CDR3 protein. The sample holds 700,000 or so distinct CDR3 sequences, over 8.5% seen once. These data were likewise used in another study, on yellow fever vaccine responses in identical twins.

This clonotype originated in a woman between 18 and 30 years old in good health. This sequence joins TRBV27 and TRBJ2-1; D may be TRBD1 or TRBD2 (5 bases each). Sequencing was carried out using PBMCs. Here the CDR3 reads CASSFGTYSYNEQFF. The CDR3, as DNA: TGTGCCAGCAGTTTCGGGACGTACTCCTACAATGAGCAGTTCTTC.